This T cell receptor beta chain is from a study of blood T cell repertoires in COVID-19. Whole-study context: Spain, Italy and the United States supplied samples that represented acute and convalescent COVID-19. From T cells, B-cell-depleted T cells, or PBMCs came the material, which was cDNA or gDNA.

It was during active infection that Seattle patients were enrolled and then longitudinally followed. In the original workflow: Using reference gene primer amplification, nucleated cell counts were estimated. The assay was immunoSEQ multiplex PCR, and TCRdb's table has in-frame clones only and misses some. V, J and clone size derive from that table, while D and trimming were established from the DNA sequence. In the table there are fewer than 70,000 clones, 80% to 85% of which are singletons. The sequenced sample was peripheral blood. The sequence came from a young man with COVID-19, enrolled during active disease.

The CDR3 coding sequence is TGTGCCACCAGTGCCAAGGACAGGGGGTATCAAGAGACCCAGTACTTC. It translates to CATSAKDRGYQETQYF. The V gene is TRBV24-1, the J gene TRBJ2-5; TRBD1 aligns across 10 bases. The CDR3 is made up of 16 amino acids. The germline CDR1 and CDR2 sequences are KGHDR and SFDVKD. V was pared by 5 bases and J by 2 bases, with 7 bases of the junction left unmatched.